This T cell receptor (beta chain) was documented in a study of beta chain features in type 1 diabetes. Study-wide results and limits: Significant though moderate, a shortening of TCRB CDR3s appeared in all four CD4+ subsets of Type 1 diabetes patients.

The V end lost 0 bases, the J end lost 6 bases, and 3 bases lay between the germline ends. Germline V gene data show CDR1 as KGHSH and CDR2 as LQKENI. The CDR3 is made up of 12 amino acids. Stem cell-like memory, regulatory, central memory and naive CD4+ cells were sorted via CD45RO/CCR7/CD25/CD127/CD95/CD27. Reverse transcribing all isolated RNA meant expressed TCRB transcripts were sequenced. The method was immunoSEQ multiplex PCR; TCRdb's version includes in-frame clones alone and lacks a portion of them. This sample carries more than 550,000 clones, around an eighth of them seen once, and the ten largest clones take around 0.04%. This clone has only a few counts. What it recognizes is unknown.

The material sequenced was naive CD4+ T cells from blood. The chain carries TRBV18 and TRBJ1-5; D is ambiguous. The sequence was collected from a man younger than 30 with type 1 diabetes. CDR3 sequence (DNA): TGTGCCAGCTCACCACCTTCTCAGCCCCAGCATTTT. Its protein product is CASSPPSQPQHF.